This TCR beta chain emerged from a study of blood T cell repertoires in COVID-19. The protocol was immunoSEQ multiplex PCR, while the TCRdb copy is restricted to in-frame clones and leaves out a portion. This sample has 360,000 or so clones, with around nine tenths found just once. The V and J ends lost 4 bases and 0 bases, in that order; junction bases with no gene match: 6. CDR3 length: 16 amino acids. CDR1 MRHNA and CDR2 SNTAGT come from the germline V gene. This sequence was found in a woman aged 25-40 years who had been exposed to COVID-19. Sequences were obtained from PBMCs or T cells enriched from blood (not recorded which). The V call is TRBV6-4, the J call TRBJ2-5, with 9 nucleotides matching TRBD1. CDR3 sequence reads: CASSGTGAQYQETQYF. The CDR3 DNA reads as TGTGCCAGCAGTGGGACAGGGGCTCAATACCAAGAGACCCAGTACTTC.